This TCR beta chain was identified during a study of blood T cell repertoires in COVID-19. Study as a whole: COVID-19 samples from acute and convalescent phases originated in the United States, Italy and Spain. Sources were T cells, B-cell-depleted T cells, or PBMCs; the material itself was cDNA or gDNA.

In the authors' methods: Nucleated cell number was recorded as an estimate derived from reference gene primer amplification. Sequencing was performed with immunoSEQ multiplex PCR; in TCRdb, only in-frame clones are kept and a portion is missing. V and J calls and clone size are those listed in that table; D and trimming were worked out from the DNA. Of about 160,000 clones listed, 65% to 90% are singletons. Seattle patients were enrolled during active infection and followed longitudinally. This receptor was obtained from a woman aged 40 to 50 with COVID-19, enrolled during active disease. The sample comprised peripheral blood.

The CDR3 nucleotides read TGTGCCTGGAGGGGACAGGCGGGAGAGCCCCAGCATTTT. Its translation: CAWRGQAGEPQHF. This chain links TRBV30 with TRBJ1-5, with 8 bases identical to TRBD1. The CDR3 extends over 13 amino acids. With V trimmed by 3 bases and J by 8 bases, 6 bases remained unmatched. Germline V gives CDR1 GTSNPN, CDR2 SVGIG (reference sequence).